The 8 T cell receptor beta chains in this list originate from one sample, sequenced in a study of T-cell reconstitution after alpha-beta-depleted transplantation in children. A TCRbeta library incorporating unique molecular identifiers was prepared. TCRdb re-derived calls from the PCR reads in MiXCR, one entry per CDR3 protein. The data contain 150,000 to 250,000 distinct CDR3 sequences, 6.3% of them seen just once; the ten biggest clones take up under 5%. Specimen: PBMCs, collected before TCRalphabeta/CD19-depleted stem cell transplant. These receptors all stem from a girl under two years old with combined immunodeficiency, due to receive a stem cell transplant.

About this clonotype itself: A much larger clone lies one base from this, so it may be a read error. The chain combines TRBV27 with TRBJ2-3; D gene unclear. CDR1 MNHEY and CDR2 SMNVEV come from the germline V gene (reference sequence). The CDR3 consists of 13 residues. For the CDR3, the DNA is TGTGCCAGCAGTTTCGGCCACGGAGATACGCAGTTTTTT. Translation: CASSFGHGDTQFF.

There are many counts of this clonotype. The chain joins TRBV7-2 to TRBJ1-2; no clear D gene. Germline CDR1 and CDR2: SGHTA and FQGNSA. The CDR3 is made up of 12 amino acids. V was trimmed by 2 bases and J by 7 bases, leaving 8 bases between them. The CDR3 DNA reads TGTGCCAGCAGCTTAACAGACCTTGGCTACACCTTC. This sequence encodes CASSLTDLGYTF. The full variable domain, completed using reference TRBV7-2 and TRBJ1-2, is GAGVSQSPSNKVTEKGKDVELRCDPISGHTALYWYRQSLGQGLEFLIYFQGNSAPDKSGLPSDRFSAERTGGSVSTLTIQRTQQEDSAVYLCASSLTDLGYTFGSGTRLTVV.

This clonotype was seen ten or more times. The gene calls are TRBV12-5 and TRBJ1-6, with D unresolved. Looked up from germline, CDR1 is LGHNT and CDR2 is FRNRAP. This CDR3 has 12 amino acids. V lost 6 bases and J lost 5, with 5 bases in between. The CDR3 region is CASGLDNSPLHF. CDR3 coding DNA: TGTGCTAGTGGACTCGATAATTCACCCCTCCACTTT.

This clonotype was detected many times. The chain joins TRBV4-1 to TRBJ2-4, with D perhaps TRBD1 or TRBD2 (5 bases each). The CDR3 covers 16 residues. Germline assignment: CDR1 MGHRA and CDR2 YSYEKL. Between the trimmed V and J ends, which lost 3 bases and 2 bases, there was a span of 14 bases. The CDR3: CASSHPYEGSKNIQYF. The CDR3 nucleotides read TGCGCCAGCAGCCATCCGTACGAGGGGTCCAAAAACATTCAGTACTTC.

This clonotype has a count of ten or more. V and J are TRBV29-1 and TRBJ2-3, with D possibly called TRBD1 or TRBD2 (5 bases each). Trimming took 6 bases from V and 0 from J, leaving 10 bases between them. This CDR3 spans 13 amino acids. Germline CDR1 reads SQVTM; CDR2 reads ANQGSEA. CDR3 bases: TGCAGCGTCCCGGGACGGAGCACAGATACGCAGTATTTT. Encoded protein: CSVPGRSTDTQYF.

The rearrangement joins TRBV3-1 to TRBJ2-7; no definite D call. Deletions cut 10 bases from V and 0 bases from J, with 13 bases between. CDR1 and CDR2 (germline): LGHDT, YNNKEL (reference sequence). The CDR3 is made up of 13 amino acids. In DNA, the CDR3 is TGTGCCACCTCCCGACAAAACTCCTACGAGCAGTACTTC. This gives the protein CATSRQNSYEQYF.

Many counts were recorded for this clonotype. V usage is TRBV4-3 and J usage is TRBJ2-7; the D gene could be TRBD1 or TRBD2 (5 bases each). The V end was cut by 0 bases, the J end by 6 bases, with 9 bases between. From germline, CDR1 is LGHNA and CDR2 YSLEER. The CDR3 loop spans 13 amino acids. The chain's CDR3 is CASSQDWGSEQYF. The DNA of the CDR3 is TGCGCCAGCAGCCAAGATTGGGGGAGCGAGCAGTACTTC.

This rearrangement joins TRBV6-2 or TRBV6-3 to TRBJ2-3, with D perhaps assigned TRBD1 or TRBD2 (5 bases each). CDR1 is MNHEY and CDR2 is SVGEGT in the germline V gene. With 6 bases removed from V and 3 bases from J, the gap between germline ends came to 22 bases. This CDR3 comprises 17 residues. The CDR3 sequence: CASSGINFRGGTDTQYF. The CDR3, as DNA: TGTGCCAGCAGCGGGATTAACTTTCGGGGCGGGACAGATACGCAGTATTTT.